This T cell receptor (beta chain) comes out of a study of cytomegalovirus exposure and HLA in healthy donors. Study-level points and caveats: Accurate HLA-A and HLA-B prediction from TCR beta sequences was reported for most subjects.

V shed 7 bases, J shed 3 bases, and the junction held 7 bases outside the gene matches. The CDR3 covers 15 residues. Germline V gives CDR1 MNHEY, CDR2 SVGAGI. This clone has only a few counts. The antigen is unknown. It was with 60 Vbeta and 13 Jbeta primers that the PCR ran. Here immunoSEQ multiplex PCR was the method, and the copy in TCRdb shows in-frame clones only, minus some. The sample has approximately 150,000 clones, approximately 72% seen once. The sample was PBMCs. The chain links TRBV6-5 to TRBJ1-1, with TRBD1 matching 11 bases. This TCR came from a middle-aged man in good health and CMV-seronegative. The CDR3 loop is CASTPGQGAHTEAFF. The CDR3 region has the DNA TGTGCCAGCACCCCCGGACAGGGGGCGCACACTGAAGCTTTCTTT.